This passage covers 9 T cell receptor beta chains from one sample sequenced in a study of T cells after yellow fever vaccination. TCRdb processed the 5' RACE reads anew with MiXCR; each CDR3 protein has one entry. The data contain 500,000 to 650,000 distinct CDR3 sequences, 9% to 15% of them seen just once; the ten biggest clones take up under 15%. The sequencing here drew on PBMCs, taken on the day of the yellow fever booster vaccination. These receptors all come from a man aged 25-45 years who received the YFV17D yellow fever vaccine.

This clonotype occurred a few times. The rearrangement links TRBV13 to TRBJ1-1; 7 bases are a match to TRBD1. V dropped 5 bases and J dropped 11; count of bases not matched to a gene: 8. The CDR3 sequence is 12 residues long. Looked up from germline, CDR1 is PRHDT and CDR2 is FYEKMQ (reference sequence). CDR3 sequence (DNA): TGTGCCAGCAGCCGGACAGGAGCAAACGCTTTCTTT. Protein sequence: CASSRTGANAFF.

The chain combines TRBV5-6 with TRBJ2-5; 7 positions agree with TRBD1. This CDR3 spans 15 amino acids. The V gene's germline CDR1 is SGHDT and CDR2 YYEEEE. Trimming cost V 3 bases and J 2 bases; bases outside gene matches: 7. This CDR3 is CASSSDRDLQETQYF. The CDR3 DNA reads TGTGCCAGCAGCTCCGACAGGGACCTTCAAGAGACCCAGTACTTC.

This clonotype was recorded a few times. The DNA for the CDR3 is TGCAGCGTTGACGGGACAGATGAGGAAAAACTGTTTTTT. Its protein is CSVDGTDEEKLFF. The V call is TRBV29-1, the J call TRBJ1-4, with TRBD1 identical over 7 bases. Germline CDR1 SQVTM, CDR2 ANQGSEA. The CDR3 spans 13 residues. Germline trimming cut 3 bases from V and 8 bases from J; bases unmatched to any gene: 6.

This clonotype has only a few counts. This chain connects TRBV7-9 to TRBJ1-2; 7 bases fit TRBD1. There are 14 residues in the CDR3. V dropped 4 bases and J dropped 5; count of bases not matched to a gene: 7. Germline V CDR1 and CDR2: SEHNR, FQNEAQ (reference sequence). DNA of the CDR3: TGTGCCAGCAGCTCTGCCGCAGGGGGGTATGGCTACACCTTC. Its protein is CASSSAAGGYGYTF.

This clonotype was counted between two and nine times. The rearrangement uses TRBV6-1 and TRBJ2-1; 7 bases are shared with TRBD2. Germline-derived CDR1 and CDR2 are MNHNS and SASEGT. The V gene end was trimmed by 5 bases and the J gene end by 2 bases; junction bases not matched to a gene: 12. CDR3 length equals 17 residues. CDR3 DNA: TGTGCCAGCAGTCCGGAATACGGGACTACAACCTACAATGAGCAGTTCTTC. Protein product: CASSPEYGTTTYNEQFF.

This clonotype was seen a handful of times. CDR3 coding DNA: TGTGCCAGCAGTCCCGGGACAGGGCTTACTGAGACCCAGTACTTC. As protein: CASSPGTGLTETQYF. V is TRBV12-3 or TRBV12-4 and J is TRBJ2-5; 9 nucleotides line up with TRBD1. V shed 5 bases and J 5 bases; nucleotides not matched to a gene: 9. This CDR3 comprises 15 residues.

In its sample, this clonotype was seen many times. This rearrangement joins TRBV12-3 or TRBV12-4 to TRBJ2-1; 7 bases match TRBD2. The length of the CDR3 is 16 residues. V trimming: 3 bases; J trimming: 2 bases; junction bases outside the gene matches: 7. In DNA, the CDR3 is TGTGCCAGCAGTTTCGGGGATGGGAGGGCCTACAATGAGCAGTTCTTC. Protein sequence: CASSFGDGRAYNEQFF.

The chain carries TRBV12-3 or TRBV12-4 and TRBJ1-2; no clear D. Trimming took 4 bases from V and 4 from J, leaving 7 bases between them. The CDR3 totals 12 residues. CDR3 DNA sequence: TGTGCCAGCAGTTCCCGTTTCTATGGCTACACCTTC. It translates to CASSSRFYGYTF.

CDR3 residues: CASSLGRSLVHEQYF. The DNA for the CDR3 is TGCGCCAGCAGCTTGGGCCGATCACTAGTCCACGAGCAGTACTTC. The gene calls are TRBV5-1 and TRBJ2-7; D possibly corresponds to TRBD2 (5 bases). The V and J ends lost 0 bases and 5 bases respectively, with 15 bases between them. Germline V CDR1 and CDR2: SGHRS, YFSETQ. CDR3 length equals 15 residues. The full variable domain, with the rest looked up from reference TRBV5-1 and TRBJ2-7, is KAGVTQTPRYLIKTRGQQVTLSCSPISGHRSVSWYQQTPGQGLQFLFEYFSETQRNKGNFPGRFSGRQFSNSRSEMNVSTLELGDSALYLCASSLGRSLVHEQYFGPGTRLTVT.